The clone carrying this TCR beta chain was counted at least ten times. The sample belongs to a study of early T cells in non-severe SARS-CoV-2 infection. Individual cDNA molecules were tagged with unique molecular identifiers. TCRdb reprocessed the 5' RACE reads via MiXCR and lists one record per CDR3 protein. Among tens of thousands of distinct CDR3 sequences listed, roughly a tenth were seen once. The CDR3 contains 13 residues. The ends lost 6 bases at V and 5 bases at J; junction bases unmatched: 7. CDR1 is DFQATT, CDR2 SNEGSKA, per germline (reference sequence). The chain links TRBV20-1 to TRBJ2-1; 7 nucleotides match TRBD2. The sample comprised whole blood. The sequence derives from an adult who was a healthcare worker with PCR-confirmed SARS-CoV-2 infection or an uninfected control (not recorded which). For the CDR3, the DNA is TGCAGTGCAGACGGGGGGTTTCACAATGAGCAGTTCTTC. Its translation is CSADGGFHNEQFF.